This TCR beta chain was sequenced during a study of T cell responses to AZD1222 COVID-19 vaccine. Profiling relied on immunoSEQ multiplex PCR, and the TCRdb table lists in-frame clones only, not all of them. This table holds 90,000 to 100,000 clones, around nine tenths found once. Remarks on this clone: Its antigen remains unknown.

Whole-study results and caveats: Every sample of the repertoires postdated the peak T cell response.

CDR1 is MDHEN, CDR2 SYDVKM, per germline. CDR3 length: 15 residues. Deletions cut 2 bases from V and 4 bases from J, with 12 bases between. The sequence was collected from an adult in good health. The sample here was peripheral blood, taken on day 0 of AZD1222 vaccination. The V gene is TRBV28, the J gene TRBJ1-3, with D possibly matching TRBD1 (6 bases). CDR3 residues: CASSLGGQTGNTIYF. The CDR3 coding sequence is TGTGCCAGCAGTTTAGGGGGGCAAACGGGAAACACCATATATTTT.